This TCR beta chain was recorded in a study of blood T cell repertoires in COVID-19. For the study at large: Whether acute or convalescent, the COVID-19 samples came from the United States, Italy and Spain. PBMCs, B-cell-depleted T cells, or T cells provided the cDNA or gDNA that made up the material.

Original data processing: From reference gene primer amplification, estimates of nucleated cell counts were derived. Libraries were prepared by immunoSEQ multiplex PCR; TCRdb keeps only in-frame clonotypes and omits some of them. V, J and clone size are taken as reported in that table, and D and trimming were inferred from the DNA itself. Of around 160,000 clones in the sample, about 81% are singletons; the top ten hold under 13%. The CDR3 runs to 13 residues. Germline V gene lookup returns CDR1 SQVTM and CDR2 ANQGSEA. V lost 8 bases and J lost 11, with 24 bases in between. The receptor comes from a human donor in a cohort sampled during active COVID-19. The gene calls are TRBV29-1 and TRBJ1-1; tentative D call: TRBD1 (5 bases). The source material was peripheral blood. The CDR3 protein is CSSTGTLVKAAFF. The DNA for the CDR3 is TGCAGCTCAACCGGGACTCTCGTAAAGGCGGCTTTCTTT.